This T cell receptor beta chain is drawn from a study of beta chain features in type 1 diabetes. Expressed TCRB transcripts were sequenced because the entire RNA isolate underwent reverse transcription. TCRdb's copy holds only in-frame clones and misses some; the assay was immunoSEQ multiplex PCR. The sample consists of approximately 160,000 clones, about 9.8% of them appearing once. Germline values: CDR1 MNHNS, CDR2 SASEGT. The CDR3 loop spans 15 amino acids. V dropped 6 bases and J dropped 1; count of bases not matched to a gene: 4. Sorting that relied on CD45RO/CCR7/CD25/CD127/CD95/CD27 yielded CD4+ naive, central memory, regulatory and stem cell-like memory cells.

V usage is TRBV6-1 and J usage is TRBJ2-7, with TRBD2 matching over 12 bases. The sequencing input was central memory CD4+ T cells from blood. The receptor was isolated from a woman younger than 35 in good health. CDR3 in amino acids: CASRETSGSSYEQYF. CDR3 in DNA: TGTGCCAGCAGGGAGACTAGCGGGAGTTCCTACGAGCAGTACTTC.